Reported below is one T cell receptor beta chain. Data came from immunoSEQ multiplex PCR; TCRdb stores just in-frame clones and leaves some out. The profile shows 63,000 or so clones, 88% of them singletons. The data originate from a study of blood T cell repertoires in COVID-19. Study details: T cells, B-cell-depleted T cells, or PBMCs supplied cDNA or gDNA.

The CDR3 consists of 14 residues. V lost 1 base, J lost 4 bases, and 2 bases stayed unmatched. Germline V gene lookup returns CDR1 LNHNV and CDR2 YYDKDF (reference sequence). The sequencing input was peripheral blood. This rearrangement joins TRBV15 to TRBJ1-2; 8 nucleotides agree with TRBD1. The source is a human donor in a cohort sampled during active COVID-19. The CDR3 reads CATSRGQGSYGYTF. The CDR3 coding sequence is TGTGCCACCAGCAGAGGACAGGGGAGCTATGGCTACACCTTC.